This T cell receptor (beta chain) was sequenced for a study of PD-1 blockade in classical Hodgkin lymphoma. Study findings and constraints: Anyone who began nivolumab under 1 year after ASCT was excluded. Relative to healthy donors, newly diagnosed patients reportedly had lower baseline TCR diversity, which was reported as lower still in relapsed/refractory patients. Significantly greater TCR diversity emerged by C4D1 in CD4+ cells but not CD8+ cells.

The time point was: cycle 4 day 1 (C4D1), after less than 7 weeks of nivolumab. All the patients suffered relapse after autologous stem cell transplantation, and brentuximab vedotin exposure differed. The data were produced by immunoSEQ multiplex PCR, yet TCRdb's version contains in-frame clones alone and is incomplete. Here the sample spans roughly 46,000 clones, about 75% being singletons. A remark on this clone: Its antigen is still unknown.

The material sequenced was peripheral blood mononuclear cells (PBMCs), taken before the fourth cycle of nivolumab. This TCR came from a human donor with classical Hodgkin lymphoma.

The CDR3 DNA reads TGCACCAGCAGCCAAGATGTCCGGCAGGGGAAAGGTGGGATATACACTGAAGCTTTCTTT. Protein product: CTSSQDVRQGKGGIYTEAFF. This chain connects TRBV1 to TRBJ1-1; TRBD1 is the table's D call and was not checked against the DNA. TRBV1 is given as a pseudogene. The CDR3 is 20 amino acids.